The clone carrying this T cell receptor (beta chain) was recorded at least ten times. As yet, its antigen is unknown. V was pared by 1 base and J by 6 bases, with 17 bases between. Germline loops: CDR1 SNHLY, CDR2 FYNNEI. This CDR3 contains 16 residues. These data come from a study of metastatic and nonmetastatic thyroid tumors. Study-wide background: Samples came from malignant and benign thyroid patients, and repertoires were compared across blood and tumor or nodule tissue.

There were no patients who had received any treatment before thyroid surgery. General study findings and limits: Compared with benign nodules, malignant thyroid tumors were reported to have significantly higher TCR beta diversity in both blood and tumor.

In the study's own analysis: Researchers built a distant-metastasis classifier for papillary thyroid cancer that drew on CDR3 differences across clinicopathological groups. TCRdb reanalyzed the PCR reads with MiXCR. TCRdb, rather than the study authors, made the V and J calls. The table includes roughly 15,000 clones, 23% detected once. Specimen: adjacent normal tissue. The clonotype was recovered from a female donor with papillary thyroid cancer or a benign thyroid nodule (not recorded which). Some clones in this sample may be carry-over from other donors' samples. The V gene is TRBV2, the J gene TRBJ2-3, with D possibly matching TRBD2 (5 bases). CDR3 DNA: TGTGCCAGCAGTGAAGTGGGAAGCGAAGCGGTGGATACGCAGTATTTT. Translating it yields CASSEVGSEAVDTQYF.